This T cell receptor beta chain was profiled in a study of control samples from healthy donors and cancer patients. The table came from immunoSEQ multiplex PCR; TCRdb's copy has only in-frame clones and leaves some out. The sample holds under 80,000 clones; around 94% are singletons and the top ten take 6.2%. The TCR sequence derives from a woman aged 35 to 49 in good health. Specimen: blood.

The CDR3 DNA reads as TGCAGCGTCTTAGGGGGGGAGCTGTTTTTT. This translates into CSVLGGELFF. This sequence joins TRBV29-1 and TRBJ2-2; D not resolved. Trimming removed 6 bases at V and 8 bases at J, with 7 bases between. The CDR3 spans 10 residues. Per the germline V gene, CDR1 is SQVTM and CDR2 is ANQGSEA.